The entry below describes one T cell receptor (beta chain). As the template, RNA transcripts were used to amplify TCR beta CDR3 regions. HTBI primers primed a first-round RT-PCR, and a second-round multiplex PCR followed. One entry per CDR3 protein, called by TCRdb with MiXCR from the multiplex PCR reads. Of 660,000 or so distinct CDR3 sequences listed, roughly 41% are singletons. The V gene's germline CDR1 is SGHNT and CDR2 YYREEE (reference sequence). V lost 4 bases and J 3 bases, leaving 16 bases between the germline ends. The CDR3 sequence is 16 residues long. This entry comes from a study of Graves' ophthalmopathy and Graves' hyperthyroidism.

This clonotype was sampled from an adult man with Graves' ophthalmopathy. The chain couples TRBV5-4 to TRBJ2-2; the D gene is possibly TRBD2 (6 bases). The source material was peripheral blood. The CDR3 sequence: CASSRLAEADTGELFF. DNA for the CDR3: TGTGCCAGCAGCCGCTTAGCGGAGGCGGACACCGGGGAGCTGTTTTTT.